A few counts support the clone carrying this TCR beta chain. Its antigen remains unidentified. With V trimmed by 4 bases and J by 0 bases, 11 bases remained unmatched. The CDR3 extends over 19 amino acids. Per the germline V gene, CDR1 is MNHEY and CDR2 is SVGAGI. Unique molecular identifiers were used to barcode this TCRbeta library. TCRdb processed the PCR reads anew with MiXCR; each CDR3 protein has one entry. The sample carries about 980,000 distinct CDR3 sequences, roughly 29% recorded once. The sample is drawn from a study of T-cell reconstitution after alpha-beta-depleted transplantation in children. Study results and limitations: As was reported, about two months after transplant, alpha-beta T cells came from several hundred expanded graft clones.

The receptor was isolated from a boy in the first two years of life who had a stem cell transplant for SCID, so the T cells may come from the graft donor. This sample comprised PBMCs, mostly from graft donor cells, obtained 360 days after TCRalphabeta/CD19-depleted stem cell transplant. J is TRBJ1-4 and V is TRBV6-5, with TRBD1 matching over 10 bases. CDR3 region: CASSSGTGDLPATNEKLFF. The CDR3 DNA is TGTGCCAGCAGTTCCGGGACAGGGGACCTCCCCGCAACTAATGAAAAACTGTTTTTT.